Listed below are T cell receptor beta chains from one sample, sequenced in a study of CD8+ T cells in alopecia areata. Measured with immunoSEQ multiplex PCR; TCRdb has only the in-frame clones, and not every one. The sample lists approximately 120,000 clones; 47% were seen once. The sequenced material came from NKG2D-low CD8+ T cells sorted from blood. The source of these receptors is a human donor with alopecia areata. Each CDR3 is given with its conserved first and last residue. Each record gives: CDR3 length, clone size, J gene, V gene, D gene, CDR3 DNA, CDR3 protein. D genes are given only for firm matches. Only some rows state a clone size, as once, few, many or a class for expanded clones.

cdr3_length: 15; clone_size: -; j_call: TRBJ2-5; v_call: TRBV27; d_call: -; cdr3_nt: TGTGCCAGCAGTTTTTCTCCGGGCTCACTTGGGACCCAGTACTTC; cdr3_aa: CASSFSPGSLGTQYF
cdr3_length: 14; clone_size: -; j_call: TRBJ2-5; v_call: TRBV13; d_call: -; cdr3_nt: TGTGCCAGCAGCTTAGCGGGGGAACAAGAGACCCAGTACTTC; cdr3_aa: CASSLAGEQETQYF
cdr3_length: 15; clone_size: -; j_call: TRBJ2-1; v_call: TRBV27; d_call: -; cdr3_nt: TGTGCCAGCAGTCGCGGGACAAGCTCCTACAATGAGCAGTTCTTC; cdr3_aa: CASSRGTSSYNEQFF
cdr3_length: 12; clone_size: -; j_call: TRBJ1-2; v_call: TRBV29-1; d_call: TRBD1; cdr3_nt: TGCAGCGTTGATTTGGACAGGGCTGGCTACACCTTC; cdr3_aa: CSVDLDRAGYTF
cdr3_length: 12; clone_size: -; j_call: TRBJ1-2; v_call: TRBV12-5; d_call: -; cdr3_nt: TGTGCTAGTGCCGGCGGGGGCTATGGCTACACCTTC; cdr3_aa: CASAGGGYGYTF
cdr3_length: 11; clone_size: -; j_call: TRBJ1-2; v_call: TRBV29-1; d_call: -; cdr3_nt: TGCAGCGTTGAACTCGAATATGGCTACACCTTC; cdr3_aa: CSVELEYGYTF
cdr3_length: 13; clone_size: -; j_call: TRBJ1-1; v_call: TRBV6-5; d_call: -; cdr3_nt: TGTGCCAGTGCACCCAGGGAGAACACTGAAGCTTTCTTT; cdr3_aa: CASAPRENTEAFF
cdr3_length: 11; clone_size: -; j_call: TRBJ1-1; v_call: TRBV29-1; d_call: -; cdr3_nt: TGCAGCGTTTTACAAAACACTGAAGCTTTCTTT; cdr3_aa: CSVLQNTEAFF
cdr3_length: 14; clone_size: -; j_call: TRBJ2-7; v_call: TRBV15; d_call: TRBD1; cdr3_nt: TGTGCCACCAGCGCCGGGACAGGGAGGTACGAGCAGTACTTC; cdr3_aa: CATSAGTGRYEQYF
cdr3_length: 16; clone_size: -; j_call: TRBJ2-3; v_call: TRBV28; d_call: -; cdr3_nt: TGTGCCAGCAACCGACGAGCGGACAGAAGCACAGATACGCAGTATTTT; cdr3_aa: CASNRRADRSTDTQYF
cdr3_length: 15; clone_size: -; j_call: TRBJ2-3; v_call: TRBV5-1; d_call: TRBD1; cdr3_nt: TGCGCCAGCAGCTCGGAGGGCAGGGGGCCGGATACGCAGTATTTT; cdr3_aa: CASSSEGRGPDTQYF
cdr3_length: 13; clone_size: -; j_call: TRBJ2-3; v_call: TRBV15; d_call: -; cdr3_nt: TGTGCCACCAGCAGAGATAGTCAAGATACGCAGTATTTT; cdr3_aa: CATSRDSQDTQYF
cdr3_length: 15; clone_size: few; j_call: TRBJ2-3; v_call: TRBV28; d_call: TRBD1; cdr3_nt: TGTGCCAGCAGTTTACGAACAGGGGGAACAGATACGCAGTATTTT; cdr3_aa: CASSLRTGGTDTQYF
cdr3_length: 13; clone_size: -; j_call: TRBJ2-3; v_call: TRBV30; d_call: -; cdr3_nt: TGTGCCTGGAGACTAGACAGCACAGATACGCAGTATTTT; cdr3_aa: CAWRLDSTDTQYF
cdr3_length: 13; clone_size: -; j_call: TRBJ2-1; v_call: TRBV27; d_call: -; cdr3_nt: TGTGCCAGCAGTCCACAGACCCGTCAAGAGCAGTTCTTC; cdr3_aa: CASSPQTRQEQFF
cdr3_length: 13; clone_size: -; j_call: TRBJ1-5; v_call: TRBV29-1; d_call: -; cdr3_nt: TGCAGCGTTAGAGGAGGGGAGAATCAGCCCCAGCATTTT; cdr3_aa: CSVRGGENQPQHF
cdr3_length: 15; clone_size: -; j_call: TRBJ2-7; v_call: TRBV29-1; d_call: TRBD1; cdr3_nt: TGCAGCGTCATTACACCGGGACAGACAATCTACGAGCAGTACTTC; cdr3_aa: CSVITPGQTIYEQYF
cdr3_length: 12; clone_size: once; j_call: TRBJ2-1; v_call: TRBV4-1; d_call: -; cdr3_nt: TGCGCCAGCAGCCAAGGGCGGGACGAGCAGTTCTTC; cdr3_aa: CASSQGRDEQFF
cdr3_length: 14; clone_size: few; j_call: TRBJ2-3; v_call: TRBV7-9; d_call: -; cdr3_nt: TGTGCCAGCAGCTCCGCTTACAGTACAGATACGCAGTATTTT; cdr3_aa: CASSSAYSTDTQYF
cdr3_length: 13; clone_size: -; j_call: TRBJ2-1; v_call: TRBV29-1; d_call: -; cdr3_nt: TGCAGCGTTGAACGGCGACTAGACAATGAGCAGTTCTTC; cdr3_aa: CSVERRLDNEQFF
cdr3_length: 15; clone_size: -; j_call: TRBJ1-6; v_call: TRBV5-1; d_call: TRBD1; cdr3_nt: TGCGCCAGCAGCTTAGGGGACAGCGGGAATTCACCCCTCCACTTT; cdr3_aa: CASSLGDSGNSPLHF
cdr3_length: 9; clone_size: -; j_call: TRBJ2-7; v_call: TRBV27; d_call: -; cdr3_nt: TGTGCCAGCAGCGACAAGCAGTACTTC; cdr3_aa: CASSDKQYF
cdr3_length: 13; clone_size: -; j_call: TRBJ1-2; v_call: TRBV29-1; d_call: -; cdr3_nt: TGCAGCGTTGACGAGAGATCTAACTATGGCTACACCTTC; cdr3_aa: CSVDERSNYGYTF